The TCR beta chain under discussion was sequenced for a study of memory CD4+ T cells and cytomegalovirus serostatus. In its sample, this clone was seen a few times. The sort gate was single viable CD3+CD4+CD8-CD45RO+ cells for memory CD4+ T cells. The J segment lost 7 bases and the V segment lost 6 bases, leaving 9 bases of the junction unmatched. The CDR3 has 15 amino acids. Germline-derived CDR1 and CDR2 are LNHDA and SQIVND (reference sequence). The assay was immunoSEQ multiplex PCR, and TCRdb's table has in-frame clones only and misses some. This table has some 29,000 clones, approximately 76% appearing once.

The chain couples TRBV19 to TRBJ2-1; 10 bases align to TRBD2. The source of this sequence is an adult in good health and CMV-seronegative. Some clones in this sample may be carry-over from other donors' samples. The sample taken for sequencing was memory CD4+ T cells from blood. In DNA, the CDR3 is TGTGCCAGTAGCCTACCGGGACTAGCGTTAAATGAGCAGTTCTTC. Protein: CASSLPGLALNEQFF.